The 19 T cell receptor beta chains presented below share a single source sample, sequenced in a study of T cell responses to AZD1222 COVID-19 vaccine. Sequencing was performed with immunoSEQ multiplex PCR; in TCRdb, only in-frame clones are kept and a portion is missing. The data show about 130,000 clones, 88% seen once. The starting material was peripheral blood, obtained on day 0 of AZD1222 vaccination. Receptors were obtained from an adult in good health.

The chain carries TRBV5-1 and TRBJ2-1; 14 nucleotides line up with TRBD2. Per germline, CDR1 SGHRS and CDR2 YFSETQ. The CDR3 runs to 15 residues. The V gene end was trimmed by 5 bases and the J gene end by 9 bases; junction bases not matched to a gene: 7. The CDR3 region is CASRQGTSGGSEQFF. CDR3 nucleotide sequence: TGCGCCAGCAGGCAAGGGACTAGCGGGGGTAGTGAGCAGTTCTTC. The variable domain in full, completed from reference TRBV5-1 and TRBJ2-1, reads KAGVTQTPRYLIKTRGQQVTLSCSPISGHRSVSWYQQTPGQGLQFLFEYFSETQRNKGNFPGRFSGRQFSNSRSEMNVSTLELGDSALYLCASRQGTSGGSEQFFGPGTRLTVL.

Only one count was recorded for this clone. J is TRBJ2-5 and V is TRBV10-3; maybe TRBD1 (6 bases). CDR1 is ENHRY, CDR2 SYGVKD, per germline. V was trimmed by 4 bases and J by 5 bases, leaving 17 bases between them. This CDR3 spans 15 amino acids. CDR3 DNA sequence: TGTGCCATCAGTGCCTCACAGGGTGTAGGGGAGACCCAGTACTTC. Its protein product is CAISASQGVGETQYF.

CDR3 protein: CASSYAGGRNEQFF. The CDR3 DNA sequence: TGTGCCAGCAGTTACGCGGGGGGGCGCAATGAGCAGTTCTTC. The chain is built from TRBV6-5 and TRBJ2-1; 9 nucleotides agree with TRBD2. V shed 2 bases and J 6 bases; nucleotides not matched to a gene: 2. The CDR3 is 14 amino acids. The germline V gene encodes CDR1 MNHEY and CDR2 SVGAGI.

This clone was counted a single time. The chain employs TRBV19 and TRBJ1-1; 8 nucleotides match TRBD1. The CDR3 extends over 17 amino acids. With 1 base clipped from V and 0 bases from J, the junction kept 7 bases outside the gene matches. Germline assignment: CDR1 LNHDA and CDR2 SQIVND (reference sequence). The CDR3 is CASSIGAGGGMNTEAFF. DNA of the CDR3: TGTGCCAGTAGTATAGGGGCAGGGGGCGGTATGAACACTGAAGCTTTCTTT.

The genes are TRBV4-2 and TRBJ1-5; possible D gene TRBD1, 5 bases. The CDR3 is 16 amino acids. The V and J ends lost 4 bases and 1 base respectively, with 14 bases between them. CDR1 LGHNA and CDR2 YNFKEQ come from the germline V gene. The CDR3 nucleotides are TGTGCCAGCAGCCCCACTGGGGCAGCCAGCAATCAGCCCCAGCATTTT. Protein sequence: CASSPTGAASNQPQHF.

The genes are TRBV6-5 and TRBJ2-7; possible D gene TRBD2, 7 bases. The CDR3 is 14 residues long. With 2 bases removed from V and 6 bases from J, the gap between germline ends came to 14 bases. Germline CDR1 and CDR2: MNHEY and SVGAGI. CDR3 in amino acids: CASSYGGGPFEQYF. CDR3 DNA sequence: TGTGCCAGCAGTTACGGGGGGGGGCCTTTCGAGCAGTACTTC.

In DNA form, the CDR3 reads TGTGCCAGTAGCCCCCGCCTTGGGGGGGCTATTGGTACCGGGGAGCTGTTTTTT. Its protein product is CASSPRLGGAIGTGELFF. J is TRBJ2-2 and V is TRBV19, with D tentatively TRBD2 (7 bases). Trimming pared 6 bases from V and 5 bases from J, leaving 25 bases between. Germline CDR1 and CDR2: LNHDA and SQIVND (reference sequence). This CDR3 is 18 amino acids long.

The chain couples TRBV5-1 to TRBJ1-2, with D possibly being TRBD1 (5 bases). In germline, CDR1 is SGHRS, CDR2 YFSETQ. Trimming took off 3 bases at V and 3 bases at J, with 12 bases between the two ends. The CDR3 consists of 14 residues. The CDR3 loop is CASSSSAGHYGYTF. CDR3 sequence (DNA): TGCGCCAGCAGCTCCAGTGCGGGGCACTATGGCTACACCTTC.

The chain recombines TRBV5-1 with TRBJ1-3; TRBD1 matches 9 bases. Trimming removed 4 bases from V and 2 bases from J; junction bases left unmatched: 1. CDR1 is SGHRS, CDR2 YFSETQ, per germline. The CDR3 length is 14 residues. The CDR3 sequence is CASSGDRAGNTIYF. DNA for the CDR3: TGCGCCAGCAGCGGGGACAGGGCTGGAAACACCATATATTTT.

The chain joins TRBV29-1 to TRBJ2-7; D not resolved. Per the germline V gene, CDR1 is SQVTM and CDR2 is ANQGSEA. Trimming left V 4 bases short and J 3 bases short, with 13 bases between. This CDR3 spans 13 amino acids. The CDR3 nucleotides are TGCAGCGTTGGTGTACAGACGGGCTACGAGCAGTACTTC. Translation: CSVGVQTGYEQYF.

The J gene is TRBJ2-7, the V gene TRBV2, with 10 bases lining up with TRBD1. J was trimmed by 0 bases and V by 8 bases; bases with no gene match: 7. CDR1 and CDR2 from the germline V gene are SNHLY and FYNNEI. CDR3 length equals 15 residues. CDR3 amino acids: CASGSGQGISYEQYF. DNA for the CDR3: TGTGCCAGCGGCTCGGGACAGGGGATCTCCTACGAGCAGTACTTC. The full variable domain, with the rest looked up from reference TRBV2 and TRBJ2-7, is EPEVTQTPSHQVTQMGQEVILRCVPISNHLYFYWYRQILGQKVEFLVSFYNNEISEKSEIFDDQFSVERPDGSNFTLKIRSTKLEDSAMYFCASGSGQGISYEQYFGPGTRLTVT.

The genes are TRBV5-4 and TRBJ2-7, with 8 nucleotides matching TRBD1. The J segment lost 4 bases and the V segment lost 4 bases, leaving 10 bases of the junction unmatched. CDR3 length equals 15 residues. Germline lookup yields CDR1 SGHNT and CDR2 YYREEE (reference sequence). For the CDR3, the DNA is TGTGCCAGCAGCCAAAGACAGGGGTGGAAATACGAGCAGTACTTC. Translated: CASSQRQGWKYEQYF.

The V gene is TRBV3-1 (or the pseudogene TRBV3-2), the J gene TRBJ2-3; D could derive from TRBD1 or TRBD2 (5 bases each). The V gene's germline CDR1 is LGHDT and CDR2 YNNKEL (reference sequence). This CDR3 contains 14 residues. The V and J ends lost 5 bases and 4 bases respectively, with 13 bases between them. CDR3 bases: TGTGCCAGCAGCGGGACCCTTCGGTCAGATACGCAGTATTTT. Translation gives CASSGTLRSDTQYF.

The chain joins TRBV10-1 to TRBJ2-1; D might be TRBD1 or TRBD2, each matching 5 bases. V dropped 0 bases and J dropped 3 bases, with 12 bases sitting between them. Germline CDR1 and CDR2: WNHNN and SYGVQD (reference sequence). The CDR3 consists of 16 residues. CDR3: CASSESGDANYNEQFF. As DNA, the CDR3 is TGCGCCAGCAGTGAGTCCGGGGACGCCAACTACAATGAGCAGTTCTTC.

This sequence joins TRBV28 and TRBJ2-7; D possibly corresponds to TRBD1 (6 bases). Between the trimmed V and J ends, which lost 3 bases and 7 bases, there was a span of 10 bases. The CDR3 runs to 12 residues. The germline V gene encodes CDR1 MDHEN and CDR2 SYDVKM. CDR3 protein: CASSFLGTEQYF. The CDR3 coding sequence is TGTGCCAGCAGTTTCCTGGGGACAGAGCAGTACTTC.

This chain connects TRBV29-1 to TRBJ2-4; D is unresolved. CDR1 SQVTM and CDR2 ANQGSEA come from the germline V gene. The CDR3 totals 17 residues. Trimming stripped 0 bases from V and 0 bases from J, with 15 bases between. For the CDR3, the DNA is TGCAGCGTTGAAGAACGCCGAATAACACTAGCCAAAAACATTCAGTACTTC. Amino acid sequence: CSVEERRITLAKNIQYF. Full variable domain (remainder filled in from reference TRBV29-1 and TRBJ2-4): SAVISQKPSRDICQRGTSLTIQCQVDSQVTMMFWYRQQPGQSLTLIATANQGSEATYESGFVIDKFPISRPNLTFSTLTVSNMSPEDSSIYLCSVEERRITLAKNIQYFGAGTRLSVL.

This clone was counted a few times. Other DNA variants within this sample encode the same CDR3. The chain recombines TRBV9 with TRBJ2-3, with a tentative D call TRBD1 (6 bases). Per germline, CDR1 SGDLS and CDR2 YYNGEE. Trimming shortened V by 3 bases and J by 4 bases, and 12 bases separated the two germline ends. This CDR3 spans 14 amino acids. For the CDR3, the DNA is TGTGCCAGCAGCGCCGGTGGGGGCCCAGATACGCAGTATTTT. It encodes CASSAGGGPDTQYF.

The rearrangement joins TRBV6-5 to TRBJ1-3; D unresolved. This CDR3 spans 15 amino acids. Trimming pared 2 bases from V and 2 bases from J, leaving 10 bases between. Germline lookup yields CDR1 MNHEY and CDR2 SVGAGI. The CDR3 coding sequence is TGTGCCAGCAGTTACAAAGGCAGCACTGGAAACACCATATATTTT. Protein sequence: CASSYKGSTGNTIYF.

J is TRBJ1-1 and V is TRBV6-6; possibly TRBD1 for D (5 bases). From germline, CDR1 is MNHNY and CDR2 SVGAGI (reference sequence). The CDR3 extends over 15 amino acids. V was trimmed by 6 bases and J by 1 base, leaving 15 bases between them. CDR3 sequence reads: CASSDWTGENTEAFF. In DNA, the CDR3 is TGTGCCAGCAGCGATTGGACGGGGGAGAACACTGAAGCTTTCTTT.